Each of the 15 T cell receptor beta chains below was sequenced from the same sample in a study of cytomegalovirus exposure and HLA in healthy donors. It was with 60 Vbeta and 13 Jbeta primers that the PCR ran. This table comes from immunoSEQ multiplex PCR, and its TCRdb copy is limited to in-frame clones, with some not included. The table lists some 150,000 clones, about four fifths of them singletons. The sample taken for sequencing was PBMCs. The receptor source for this set is a male donor in good health and CMV-seronegative.

A note on this clone: The junction shows a germline mismatch at one end, possibly a read error. This sequence joins TRBV18 and TRBJ2-7; tentative D call: TRBD1 (5 bases). In germline, CDR1 is KGHSH, CDR2 LQKENI. The CDR3 runs 15 residues. CDR3 in DNA: TGTGCCAGCTCAACACCTCAGGGCCCGGACTACGAGCAGTACTTC. Protein: CASSTPQGPDYEQYF.

By share of the sample, this clone is medium-sized (0.01 to 0.1%). The chain links TRBV13 to TRBJ1-2; possibly TRBD1 for D (5 bases). Germline V gene sequence: CDR1 PRHDT, CDR2 FYEKMQ (reference sequence). The V end lost 3 bases, the J end lost 6 bases, and 14 bases lay between the germline ends. CDR3 size: 14 residues. CDR3 amino acids: CASSLQGSPDGYTF. The CDR3 DNA reads as TGTGCCAGCAGCTTGCAGGGCTCCCCGGATGGCTACACCTTC.

The rearrangement joins TRBV2 to TRBJ1-2; 7 bases line up with TRBD1. The CDR3 is 13 amino acids. V shed 6 bases, J shed 4 bases, and the junction held 5 bases outside the gene matches. Germline assignment: CDR1 SNHLY and CDR2 FYNNEI. The CDR3 region is CASRPGTAYGYTF. The CDR3 DNA reads TGTGCCAGCAGGCCCGGGACAGCCTATGGCTACACCTTC.

V and J are TRBV10-3 and TRBJ1-1; the match to TRBD1 covers 9 bases. Germline assignment: CDR1 ENHRY and CDR2 SYGVKD. The J segment lost 4 bases and the V segment lost 3 bases, leaving 21 bases of the junction unmatched. The CDR3 runs to 20 residues. CDR3 nucleotide sequence: TGTGCCATCAGTGATCTGGCGAGGACAGGGGAAGGAGAATTGTCCACTGAAGCTTTCTTT. It codes for CAISDLARTGEGELSTEAFF.

This rearrangement joins TRBV2 to TRBJ2-5; 7 bases are shared with TRBD2. The germline V gene encodes CDR1 SNHLY and CDR2 FYNNEI. Germline trimming cut 0 bases from V and 0 bases from J; bases unmatched to any gene: 4. The CDR3 has 16 residues. The CDR3 DNA follows: TGTGCCAGCAGTGAAGCGTCTAGCGGCTACCAAGAGACCCAGTACTTC. Protein: CASSEASSGYQETQYF.

This sequence joins TRBV6-1 and TRBJ1-5; 7 bases agree with TRBD1. The CDR3 runs 16 residues. Germline-derived CDR1 and CDR2 are MNHNS and SASEGT. V shed 1 base and J 1 base; nucleotides not matched to a gene: 4. The CDR3 DNA reads TGTGCCAGCAGTGAAGGGGACAGTTGGAGCAATCAGCCCCAGCATTTT. It translates to CASSEGDSWSNQPQHF.

The chain has TRBV18 and TRBJ2-2, with TRBD1 matching over 7 bases. This CDR3 has 15 residues. CDR1 is KGHSH and CDR2 is LQKENI in the germline V gene. V shed 3 bases and J 6 bases; nucleotides not matched to a gene: 7. In DNA form, the CDR3 reads TGTGCCAGCTCACCGCGACAGGGTGAGGCCGGGGAGCTGTTTTTT. As protein: CASSPRQGEAGELFF.

This sequence joins TRBV4-3 and TRBJ2-1, with TRBD2 matching 12 bases. Trimming removed 1 base from V and 4 bases from J; junction bases left unmatched: 2. Germline assignment: CDR1 LGHNA and CDR2 YSLEER. The CDR3 is 16 amino acids. The CDR3 nucleotides are TGCGCCAGCAGCCAAGCACTAGCGGGGGGTTACAATGAGCAGTTCTTC. Residues: CASSQALAGGYNEQFF.

This sequence joins TRBV5-8 and TRBJ2-3, with D maybe TRBD2 (5 bases). V gave up 3 bases and J gave up 5 bases, with 10 bases separating them. CDR3 length: 13 amino acids. Germline loops: CDR1 SGHTS, CDR2 YDEGEE. CDR3 protein: CASSYGNGDTQYF. In DNA, the CDR3 is TGTGCCAGCAGCTACGGGAACGGAGATACGCAGTATTTT.

This clone was observed a single time. J is TRBJ2-1 and V is TRBV27; D is unresolved. CDR1 and CDR2 (germline): MNHEY, SMNVEV (reference sequence). V was trimmed by 6 bases and J by 0 bases, leaving 6 bases between them. The CDR3 is made up of 13 amino acids. Written as DNA, the CDR3 is TGTGCCAGCAGGCGGAGCTCCTACAATGAGCAGTTCTTC. It specifies CASRRSSYNEQFF.

The chain is built from TRBV7-9 and TRBJ1-4, with 8 positions matching TRBD1. The CDR3 length is 15 residues. The trim removed 4 bases at V and 4 bases at J, leaving 5 bases unmatched. Germline V gene sequence: CDR1 SEHNR, CDR2 FQNEAQ (reference sequence). CDR3 residues: CASSSGQGGNEKLFF. The CDR3 DNA sequence: TGTGCCAGCAGCTCAGGACAGGGTGGTAATGAAAAACTGTTTTTT.

The chain employs TRBV6-5 and TRBJ1-1; TRBD1 is a possible D gene (5 bases). There are 15 residues in the CDR3. Trimming stripped 2 bases from V and 3 bases from J, with 13 bases between. Germline CDR1 is MNHEY and CDR2 is SVGAGI. The CDR3: CASSYMGRGYTEAFF. Here the CDR3 DNA reads TGTGCCAGCAGTTACATGGGTAGGGGTTACACTGAAGCTTTCTTT.

The chain recombines TRBV30 with TRBJ2-2; D is unresolved. Germline lookup yields CDR1 GTSNPN and CDR2 SVGIG (reference sequence). Trimming cost V 2 bases and J 5 bases, with 6 bases left between them. The CDR3 extends over 12 amino acids. This CDR3 is CAWSPETGELFF. In DNA form, the CDR3 reads TGTGCCTGGAGTCCTGAGACCGGGGAGCTGTTTTTT.

As concerns this clone: Germline and junction disagree at one end, which may indicate a read error. This sequence joins TRBV7-9 and TRBJ2-2; perhaps TRBD1 as D (6 bases). The germline CDR1 and CDR2 sequences are SEHNR and FQNEAQ (reference sequence). There are 13 residues in the CDR3. The CDR3 sequence: CSSRGQSTGELFF. CDR3 sequence (DNA): TGTTCCAGCCGCGGACAGTCCACCGGGGAGCTGTTTTTT.

The rearrangement uses TRBV30 and TRBJ1-3, with D tentatively TRBD1 (6 bases). This CDR3 comprises 17 residues. V gave up 0 bases and J gave up 4 bases, with 19 bases separating them. Looked up from germline, CDR1 is GTSNPN and CDR2 is SVGIG (reference sequence). This chain's CDR3 is CAWSVYSPGAGGNTIYF. The CDR3 nucleotides are TGTGCCTGGAGTGTTTATTCCCCAGGGGCAGGGGGAAACACCATATATTTT.